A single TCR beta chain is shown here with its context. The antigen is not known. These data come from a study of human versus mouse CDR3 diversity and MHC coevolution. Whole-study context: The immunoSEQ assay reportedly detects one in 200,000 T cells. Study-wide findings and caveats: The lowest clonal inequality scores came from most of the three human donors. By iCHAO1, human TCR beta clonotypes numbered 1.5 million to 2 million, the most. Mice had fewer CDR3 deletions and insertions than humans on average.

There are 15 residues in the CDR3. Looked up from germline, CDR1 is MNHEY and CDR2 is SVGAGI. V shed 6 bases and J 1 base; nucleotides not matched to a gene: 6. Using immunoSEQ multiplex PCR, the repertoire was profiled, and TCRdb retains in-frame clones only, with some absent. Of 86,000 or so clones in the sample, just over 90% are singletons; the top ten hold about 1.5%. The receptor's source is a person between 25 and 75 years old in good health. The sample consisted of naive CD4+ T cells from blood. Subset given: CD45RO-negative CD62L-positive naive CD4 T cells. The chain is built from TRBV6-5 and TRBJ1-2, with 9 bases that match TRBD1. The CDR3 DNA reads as TGTGCCAGCAGCCGGGACAGGGACTATAACTATGGCTACACCTTC. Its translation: CASSRDRDYNYGYTF.